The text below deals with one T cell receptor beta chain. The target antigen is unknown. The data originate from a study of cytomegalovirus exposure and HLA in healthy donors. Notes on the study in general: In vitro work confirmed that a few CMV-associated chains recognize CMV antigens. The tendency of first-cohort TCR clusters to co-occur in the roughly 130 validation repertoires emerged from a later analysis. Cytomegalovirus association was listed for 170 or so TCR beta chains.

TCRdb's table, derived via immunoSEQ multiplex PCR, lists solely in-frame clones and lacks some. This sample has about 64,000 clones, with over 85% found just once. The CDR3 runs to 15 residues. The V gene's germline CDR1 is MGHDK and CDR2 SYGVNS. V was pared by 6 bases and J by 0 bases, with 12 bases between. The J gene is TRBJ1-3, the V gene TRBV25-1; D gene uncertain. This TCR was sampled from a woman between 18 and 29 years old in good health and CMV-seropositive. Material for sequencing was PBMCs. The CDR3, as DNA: TGTGCCAGCAGGTCAGATTTCCCCTCTGGAAACACCATATATTTT. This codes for CASRSDFPSGNTIYF.